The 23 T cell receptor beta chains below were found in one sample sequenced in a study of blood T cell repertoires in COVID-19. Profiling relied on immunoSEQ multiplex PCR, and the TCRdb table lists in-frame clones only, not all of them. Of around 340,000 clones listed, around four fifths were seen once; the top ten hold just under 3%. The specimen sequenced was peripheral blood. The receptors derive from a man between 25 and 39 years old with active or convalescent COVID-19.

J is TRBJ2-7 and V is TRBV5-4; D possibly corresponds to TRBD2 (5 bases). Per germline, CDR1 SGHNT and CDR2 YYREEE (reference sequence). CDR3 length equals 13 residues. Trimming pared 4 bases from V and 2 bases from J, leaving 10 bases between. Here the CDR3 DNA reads TGTGCCAGCAGCCCGGTCGGGGCCTACGAGCAGTACTTC. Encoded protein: CASSPVGAYEQYF. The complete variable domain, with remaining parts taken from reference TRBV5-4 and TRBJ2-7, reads ETGVTQSPTHLIKTRGQQVTLRCSSQSGHNTVSWYQQALGQGPQFIFQYYREEENGRGNFPPRFSGLQFPNYSSELNVNALELDDSALYLCASSPVGAYEQYFGPGTRLTVT.

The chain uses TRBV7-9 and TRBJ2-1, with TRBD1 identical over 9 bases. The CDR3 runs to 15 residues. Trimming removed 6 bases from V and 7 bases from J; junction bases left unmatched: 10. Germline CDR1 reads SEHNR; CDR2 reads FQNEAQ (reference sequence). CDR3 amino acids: CASSYIQGAVNEQFF. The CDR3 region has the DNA TGTGCCAGCAGTTATATACAGGGGGCGGTAAATGAGCAGTTCTTC.

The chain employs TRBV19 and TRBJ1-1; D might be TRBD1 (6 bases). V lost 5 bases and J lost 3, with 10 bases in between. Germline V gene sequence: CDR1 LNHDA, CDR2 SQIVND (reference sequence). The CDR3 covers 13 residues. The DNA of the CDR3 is TGTGCCAGTAGTGTAAAGGGGGACACTGAAGCTTTCTTT. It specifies CASSVKGDTEAFF.

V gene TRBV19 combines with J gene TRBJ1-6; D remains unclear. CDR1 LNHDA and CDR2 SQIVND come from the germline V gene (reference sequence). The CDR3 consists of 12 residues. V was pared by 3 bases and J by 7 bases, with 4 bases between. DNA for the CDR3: TGTGCCAGTAGTATTCAGAATTCACCCCTCCACTTT. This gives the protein CASSIQNSPLHF.

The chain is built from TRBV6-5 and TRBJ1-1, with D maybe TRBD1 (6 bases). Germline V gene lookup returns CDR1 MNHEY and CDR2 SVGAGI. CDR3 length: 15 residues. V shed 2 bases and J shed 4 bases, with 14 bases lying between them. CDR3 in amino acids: CASSYVEGVGTEAFF. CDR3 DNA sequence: TGTGCCAGCAGTTACGTAGAGGGGGTAGGCACTGAAGCTTTCTTT.

As DNA, the CDR3 is TGCGCCAGCAGCCAAGATGAAGCGAGGGCCTATGGCTACACCTTC. Its protein product is CASSQDEARAYGYTF. V and J are TRBV4-1 and TRBJ1-2; D is unclear. Per the germline V gene, CDR1 is MGHRA and CDR2 is YSYEKL. This CDR3 is built from 15 residues. The germline V and J ends were trimmed by 0 bases and 4 bases, with 12 bases remaining between them.

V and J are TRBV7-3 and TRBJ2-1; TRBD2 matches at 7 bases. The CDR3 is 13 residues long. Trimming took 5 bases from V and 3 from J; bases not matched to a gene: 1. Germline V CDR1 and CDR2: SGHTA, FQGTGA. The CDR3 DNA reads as TGTGCCAGCAGCGGCGGGGGCTACAATGAGCAGTTCTTC. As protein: CASSGGGYNEQFF.

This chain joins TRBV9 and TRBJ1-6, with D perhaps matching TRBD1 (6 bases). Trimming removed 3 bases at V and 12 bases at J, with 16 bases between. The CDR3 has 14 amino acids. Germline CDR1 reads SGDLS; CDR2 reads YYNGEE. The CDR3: CASSAGSEGVPLHF. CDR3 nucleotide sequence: TGTGCCAGCAGCGCCGGCTCCGAGGGGGTACCCCTCCACTTT.

CDR3 sequence reads: CASSHPLRQDGYTF. CDR3 nucleotides: TGCGCCAGCAGCCATCCTCTCAGACAGGATGGCTACACCTTC. The J gene is TRBJ1-2, the V gene TRBV4-1; tentatively, D is TRBD1 (6 bases). With 3 bases removed from V and 6 bases from J, the gap between germline ends came to 14 bases. Germline CDR1 reads MGHRA; CDR2 reads YSYEKL. This CDR3 has 14 amino acids.

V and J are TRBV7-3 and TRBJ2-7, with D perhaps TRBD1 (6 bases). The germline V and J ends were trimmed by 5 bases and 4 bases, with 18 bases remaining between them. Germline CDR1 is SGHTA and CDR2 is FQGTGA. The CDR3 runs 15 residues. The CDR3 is CASSQDSNGFYEQYF. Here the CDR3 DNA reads TGTGCCAGCAGCCAGGACAGCAATGGGTTTTACGAGCAGTACTTC.

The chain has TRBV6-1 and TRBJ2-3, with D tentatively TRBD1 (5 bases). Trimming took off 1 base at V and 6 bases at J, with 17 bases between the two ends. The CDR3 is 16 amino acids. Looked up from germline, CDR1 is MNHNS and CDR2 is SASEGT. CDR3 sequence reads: CASSEGGGRRPDTQYF. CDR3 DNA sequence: TGTGCCAGCAGTGAAGGGGGCGGCCGCCGCCCCGATACGCAGTATTTT.

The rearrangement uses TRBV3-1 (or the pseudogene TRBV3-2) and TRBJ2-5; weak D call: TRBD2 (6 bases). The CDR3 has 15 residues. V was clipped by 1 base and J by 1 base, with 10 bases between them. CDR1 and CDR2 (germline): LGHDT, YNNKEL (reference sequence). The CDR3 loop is CASSQVPAGQETQYF. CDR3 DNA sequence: TGTGCCAGCAGCCAAGTACCAGCGGGCCAAGAGACCCAGTACTTC.

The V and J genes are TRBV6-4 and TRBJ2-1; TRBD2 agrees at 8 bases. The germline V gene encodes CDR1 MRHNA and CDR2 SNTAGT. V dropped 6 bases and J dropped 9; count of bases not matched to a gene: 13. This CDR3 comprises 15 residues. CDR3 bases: TGTGCCAGCAGCCCGGCTGGGGTAGCGGGATTTGAGCAGTTCTTC. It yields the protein CASSPAGVAGFEQFF.

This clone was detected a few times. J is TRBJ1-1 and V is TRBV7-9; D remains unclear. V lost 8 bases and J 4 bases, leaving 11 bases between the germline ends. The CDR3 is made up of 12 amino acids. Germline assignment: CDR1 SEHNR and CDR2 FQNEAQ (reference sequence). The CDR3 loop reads CASLEGGTEAFF. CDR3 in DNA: TGTGCCAGCTTGGAGGGCGGCACTGAAGCTTTCTTT.

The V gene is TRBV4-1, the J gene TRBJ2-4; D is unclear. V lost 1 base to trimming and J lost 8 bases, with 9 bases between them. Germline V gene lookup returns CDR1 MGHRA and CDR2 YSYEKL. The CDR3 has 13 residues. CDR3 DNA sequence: TGCGCCAGCAGCCAAGTTGTACGGGACATTCAGTACTTC. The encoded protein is CASSQVVRDIQYF.

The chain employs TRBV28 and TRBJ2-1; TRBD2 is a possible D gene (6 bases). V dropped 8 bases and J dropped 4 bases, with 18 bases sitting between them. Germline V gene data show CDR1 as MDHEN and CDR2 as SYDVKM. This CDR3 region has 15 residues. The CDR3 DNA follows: TGTGCCAGCTGTGGTGGGGGGAGAGGATACAATGAGCAGTTCTTC. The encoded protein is CASCGGGRGYNEQFF.

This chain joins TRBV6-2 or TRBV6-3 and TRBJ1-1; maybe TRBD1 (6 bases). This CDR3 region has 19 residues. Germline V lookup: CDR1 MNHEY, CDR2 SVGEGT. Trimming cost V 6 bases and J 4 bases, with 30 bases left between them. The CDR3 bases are TGTGCCAGCAGCTCCACGGGTCGGGGGGCGCATGGTTTCTTCACTGAAGCTTTCTTT. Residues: CASSSTGRGAHGFFTEAFF.

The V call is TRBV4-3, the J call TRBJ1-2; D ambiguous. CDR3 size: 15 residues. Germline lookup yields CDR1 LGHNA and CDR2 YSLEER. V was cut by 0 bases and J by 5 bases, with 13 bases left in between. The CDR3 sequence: CASSQDQGGAYGYTF. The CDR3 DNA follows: TGCGCCAGCAGCCAAGATCAAGGAGGAGCATATGGCTACACCTTC.

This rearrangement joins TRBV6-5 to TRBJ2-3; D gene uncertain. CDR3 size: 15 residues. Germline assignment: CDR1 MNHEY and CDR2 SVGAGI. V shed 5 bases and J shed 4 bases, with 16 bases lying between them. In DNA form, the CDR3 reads TGTGCCAGCAGTATGTACACAGACACTTCAGATACGCAGTATTTT. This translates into CASSMYTDTSDTQYF.

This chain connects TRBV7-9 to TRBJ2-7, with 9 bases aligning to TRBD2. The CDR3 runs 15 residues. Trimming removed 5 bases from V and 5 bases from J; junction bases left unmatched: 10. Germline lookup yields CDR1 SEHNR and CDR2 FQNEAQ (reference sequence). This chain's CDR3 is CASSVSGGLLHEQYF. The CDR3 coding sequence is TGTGCCAGCAGCGTTAGCGGGGGCCTACTCCACGAGCAGTACTTC.

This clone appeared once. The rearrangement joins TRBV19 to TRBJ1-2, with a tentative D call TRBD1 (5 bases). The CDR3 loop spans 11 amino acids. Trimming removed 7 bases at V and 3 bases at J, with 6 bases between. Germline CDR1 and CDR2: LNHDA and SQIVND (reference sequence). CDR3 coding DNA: TGTGCCAGTAAACAGGACTATGGCTACACCTTC. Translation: CASKQDYGYTF.

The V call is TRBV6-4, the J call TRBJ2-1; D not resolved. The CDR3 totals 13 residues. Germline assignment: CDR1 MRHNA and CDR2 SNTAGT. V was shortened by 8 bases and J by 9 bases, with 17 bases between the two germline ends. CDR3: CASAPTQASEQFF. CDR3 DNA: TGTGCCAGCGCCCCTACCCAGGCGAGTGAGCAGTTCTTC.

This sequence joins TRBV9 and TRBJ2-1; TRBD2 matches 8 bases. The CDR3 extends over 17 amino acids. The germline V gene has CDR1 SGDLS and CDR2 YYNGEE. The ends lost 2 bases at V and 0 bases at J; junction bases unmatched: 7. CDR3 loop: CASSVGGSGSSYNEQFF. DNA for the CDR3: TGTGCCAGCAGCGTCGGGGGGAGCGGGAGCTCCTACAATGAGCAGTTCTTC.